This passage covers 27 T cell receptor beta chains from one sample sequenced in a study of T-cell memory formation after mild COVID-19 (dated by TCRdb to about 2021). Library construction relied on 5' RACE. The sequencer listed for this sample is Illumina NovaSeq 6000. The raw public data were reprocessed by TCRdb itself: fastp quality trimming at Q25, MiXCR clonotype calling, in-frame beta chains only. CDR3 protein sequences are deduplicated, and each keeps its most common genes and DNA. This sample lists around 250,000 distinct CDR3 sequences; 15% to 20% were detected once. The ten largest clones capture 20% to 25% of the sample. Sequencing used PBMCs or a T cell subset sorted from them (not recorded which). The receptors come from a man aged 18 to 35 who had mild COVID-19 (a few samples of this study predate the infection). The sample titles of this study are shuffled in the database, so cell type and time point are left out; the donor was told from shared clones.

This clonotype was counted ten times or more. This chain connects TRBV18 to TRBJ1-1; TRBD1 agrees at 8 bases. Trimming removed 6 bases from V and 4 bases from J; junction bases left unmatched: 7. This CDR3 spans 14 amino acids. Germline CDR1 KGHSH, CDR2 LQKENI. The CDR3 region has the DNA TGTGCCAGCTCGCGACAGGGGACGCGCACTGAAGCTTTCTTT. Protein: CASSRQGTRTEAFF.

This clonotype was counted between two and nine times. CDR3 in amino acids: CASSLARGDTQYF. The CDR3 DNA follows: TGTGCCAGCAGCTTAGCGAGGGGAGATACGCAGTATTTT. The V call is TRBV7-2, the J call TRBJ2-3; D may match TRBD1 or TRBD2 (5 bases each). Germline assignment: CDR1 SGHTA and CDR2 FQGNSA. The ends were cut back, 0 bases at V and 5 bases at J, with 6 bases in the middle. This CDR3 has 13 amino acids.

The chain combines TRBV7-9 with TRBJ2-7; D remains unclear. This CDR3 spans 13 amino acids. Germline V gene sequence: CDR1 SEHNR, CDR2 FQNEAQ (reference sequence). V was shortened by 5 bases and J by 3 bases, with 11 bases between the two germline ends. The CDR3 sequence is CASSTESRYEQYF. CDR3 coding DNA: TGTGCCAGCAGCACAGAAAGCCGCTACGAGCAGTACTTC.

In its sample, this clonotype was seen a few times. V is TRBV7-2 and J is TRBJ2-1; 11 bases map to TRBD2. With V trimmed by 7 bases and J by 6 bases, 8 bases remained unmatched. The V gene's germline CDR1 is SGHTA and CDR2 FQGNSA. This CDR3 has 15 residues. The CDR3 region is CASTPGLAETNEQFF. In DNA, the CDR3 is TGTGCCAGCACCCCGGGACTAGCGGAGACCAATGAGCAGTTCTTC.

V and J are TRBV11-2 and TRBJ2-7; TRBD1 aligns across 8 bases. The CDR3 has 15 residues. Germline trimming cut 2 bases from V and 3 bases from J; bases unmatched to any gene: 6. From germline, CDR1 is SGHAT and CDR2 FQNNGV. CDR3 residues: CASSLLPGQVYEQYF. CDR3 in DNA: TGTGCCAGCAGCTTACTCCCGGGACAGGTCTACGAGCAGTACTTC.

There are a few counts of this clonotype. The chain recombines TRBV4-3 with TRBJ2-1, with D unclear. The germline V and J ends were trimmed by 1 base and 5 bases, with 9 bases remaining between them. The CDR3 extends over 14 amino acids. Germline V gives CDR1 LGHNA, CDR2 YSLEER. The CDR3 sequence: CASSQADWDNEQFF. DNA for the CDR3: TGCGCCAGCAGCCAAGCCGACTGGGACAATGAGCAGTTCTTC.

The V gene is TRBV7-2, the J gene TRBJ1-6; D gene ambiguous. Germline CDR1 is SGHTA and CDR2 is FQGNSA. This CDR3 is built from 15 residues. Trimming stripped 6 bases from V and 4 bases from J, with 13 bases between. The CDR3 DNA reads TGTGCCAGCAGTTTCCATCAGCCGTATAATTCACCCCTCCACTTT. It is translated as CASSFHQPYNSPLHF.

The V call is TRBV3-1, the J call TRBJ1-1, with D perhaps matching TRBD1 (5 bases). Trimming took 4 bases from V and 3 from J, leaving 18 bases between them. The germline gives CDR1 LGHDT, CDR2 YNNKEL (reference sequence). The CDR3 is made up of 16 amino acids. The CDR3 region has the DNA TGTGCCAGCAGCCTCAACAGGAACCGCCTGGACACTGAAGCTTTCTTT. Translation: CASSLNRNRLDTEAFF.

The chain couples TRBV18 to TRBJ1-5; D perhaps matches TRBD1 (5 bases). Trimming pared 3 bases from V and 4 bases from J, leaving 13 bases between. This CDR3 region has 15 residues. Germline V CDR1 and CDR2: KGHSH, LQKENI. CDR3 protein: CASSPSPGENQPQHF. The CDR3 DNA sequence: TGTGCCAGCTCACCCTCCCCGGGGGAGAATCAGCCCCAGCATTTT.

This clonotype was picked up many times. The J gene is TRBJ2-7, the V gene TRBV5-6; tentatively, D is TRBD1 or TRBD2 (5 bases each). The V and J ends lost 4 bases and 2 bases respectively, with 13 bases between them. This CDR3 has 14 amino acids. Per germline, CDR1 SGHDT and CDR2 YYEEEE. Here the CDR3 DNA reads TGTGCCAGCAGCGTTGGGGACGGACCCTACGAGCAGTACTTC. Its protein product is CASSVGDGPYEQYF.

This rearrangement joins TRBV10-3 to TRBJ2-3, with 9 bases fitting TRBD2. J was trimmed by 5 bases and V by 4 bases; bases with no gene match: 7. The CDR3 loop spans 15 amino acids. Looked up from germline, CDR1 is ENHRY and CDR2 is SYGVKD. The CDR3 region is CAISGLAGLGDTQYF. The CDR3 DNA reads TGTGCCATCAGTGGCCTAGCGGGGTTAGGAGATACGCAGTATTTT.

This clonotype occurred a few times. The rearrangement uses TRBV5-5 and TRBJ1-5; 9 nucleotides agree with TRBD1. CDR1 and CDR2 (germline): SGHKS, YYEKEE (reference sequence). The CDR3 has 15 residues. The junction had 4 bases not matched to a gene; V was cut back by 0 bases and J by 6 bases. The CDR3 DNA sequence: TGTGCCAGCAGCTTGGGACAGGGGGTGGGTCAGCCCCAGCATTTT. Residues: CASSLGQGVGQPQHF. Filled out from reference TRBV5-5 and TRBJ1-5, the complete variable domain reads DAGVTQSPTHLIKTRGQQVTLRCSPISGHKSVSWYQQVLGQGPQFIFQYYEKEERGRGNFPDRFSARQFPNYSSELNVNALLLGDSALYLCASSLGQGVGQPQHFGDGTRLSIL.

The chain couples TRBV28 to TRBJ2-1; TRBD2 agrees at 8 bases. Germline loops: CDR1 MDHEN, CDR2 SYDVKM. This CDR3 is 16 amino acids long. J lost 6 bases, V lost 5 bases, and 12 bases had no gene match. The CDR3 loop reads CASSLLPGLVPNEQFF. DNA of the CDR3: TGTGCCAGCAGTCTTCTTCCGGGACTAGTGCCCAATGAGCAGTTCTTC.

The J gene is TRBJ2-1, the V gene TRBV19; 9 nucleotides line up with TRBD1. CDR1 and CDR2 from the germline V gene are LNHDA and SQIVND (reference sequence). The CDR3 totals 12 residues. The CDR3 nucleotides read TGTGCATCGGGACAGGGTTACAATGAGCAGTTCTTC. Protein sequence: CASGQGYNEQFF. Full variable domain (missing parts from reference TRBV19 and TRBJ2-1): DGGITQSPKYLFRKEGQNVTLSCEQNLNHDAMYWYRQDPGQGLRLIYYSQIVNDFQKGDIAEGYSVSREKKESFPLTVTSAQKNPTAFYLCASGQGYNEQFFGPGTRLTVL.

The chain employs TRBV4-1 and TRBJ2-5, with D maybe TRBD2 (5 bases). The CDR3 loop spans 14 amino acids. V lost 1 base to trimming and J lost 5 bases, with 11 bases between them. Germline-derived CDR1 and CDR2 are MGHRA and YSYEKL. CDR3 DNA: TGCGCCAGCAGCCAAGGATCGGGGTGGGAGACCCAGTACTTC. This translates into CASSQGSGWETQYF.

This clonotype has just a few counts. V usage is TRBV6-5 and J usage is TRBJ2-1; 8 bases line up with TRBD1. J gave up 7 bases and V 6 bases, and 11 bases lay outside the gene matches. CDR1 MNHEY and CDR2 SVGAGI come from the germline V gene. The CDR3 has 15 residues. The CDR3 DNA is TGTGCCAGCAGCGACCCAGGGGGCAGGTGGAATGAGCAGTTCTTC. It specifies CASSDPGGRWNEQFF.

V gene TRBV6-5 combines with J gene TRBJ2-5, with 7 bases fitting TRBD2. From germline, CDR1 is MNHEY and CDR2 SVGAGI. The CDR3 has 12 residues. V shed 8 bases and J 2 bases; nucleotides not matched to a gene: 2. In DNA, the CDR3 is TGTGCCAGCCGCGGGGGACAAGAGACCCAGTACTTC. It encodes CASRGGQETQYF.

This clonotype was seen a handful of times. This rearrangement joins TRBV7-9 to TRBJ2-5, with 11 bases identical to TRBD1. Germline values: CDR1 SEHNR, CDR2 FQNEAQ (reference sequence). Trimming cost V 4 bases and J 6 bases; bases outside gene matches: 10. The CDR3 loop spans 16 amino acids. CDR3 sequence: CASSSGRTGGMKTQYF. CDR3 sequence (DNA): TGTGCCAGCAGCTCAGGACGGACAGGGGGCATGAAGACCCAGTACTTC. The complete variable domain, with remaining parts taken from reference TRBV7-9 and TRBJ2-5, reads DTGVSQNPRHKITKRGQNVTFRCDPISEHNRLYWYRQTLGQGPEFLTYFQNEAQLEKSRLLSDRFSAERPKGSFSTLEIQRTEQGDSAMYLCASSSGRTGGMKTQYFGPGTRLLVL.

This clonotype was detected a few times. V gene TRBV5-6 combines with J gene TRBJ2-5; TRBD1 is a possible D gene (6 bases). V shed 0 bases and J shed 2 bases, with 11 bases lying between them. This CDR3 contains 15 residues. CDR1 is SGHDT, CDR2 YYEEEE, per germline. The CDR3 region is CASSLGRGKQETQYF. The CDR3 nucleotides are TGTGCCAGCAGCTTGGGTAGGGGGAAGCAAGAGACCCAGTACTTC.

Ten or more counts support this clonotype. The chain employs TRBV15 and TRBJ2-7; D could derive from TRBD1 or TRBD2 (5 bases each). Germline lookup yields CDR1 LNHNV and CDR2 YYDKDF (reference sequence). The CDR3 contains 14 residues. V gave up 6 bases and J gave up 7 bases, with 19 bases separating them. This CDR3 reads CATRPGLLGQEQYF. CDR3 coding DNA: TGTGCCACCAGGCCGGGCCTACTAGGACAAGAGCAGTACTTC.

The table lists this clonotype with many counts. V gene TRBV7-2 combines with J gene TRBJ2-7; D remains unclear. Germline V CDR1 and CDR2: SGHTA, FQGNSA. Between the trimmed V and J ends, which lost 8 bases and 4 bases, there was a span of 9 bases. CDR3 size: 11 residues. CDR3 in amino acids: CASSWAYEQYF. In DNA form, the CDR3 reads TGTGCCAGCTCATGGGCTTACGAGCAGTACTTC.

This clonotype came up a few times. The chain employs TRBV5-1 and TRBJ2-1; 14 nucleotides line up with TRBD2. In germline, CDR1 is SGHRS, CDR2 YFSETQ. CDR3 size: 16 residues. V was clipped by 2 bases and J by 8 bases; unmatched bases: 6. The CDR3 DNA sequence: TGCGCCAGCAGCTTCCTGACTAGCGGGGGGGCCGATGAGCAGTTCTTC. Translation: CASSFLTSGGADEQFF.

This clonotype was picked up many times. The chain couples TRBV27 to TRBJ2-7; 8 bases align to TRBD1. The CDR3 is 13 residues long. Germline V lookup: CDR1 MNHEY, CDR2 SMNVEV (reference sequence). V lost 3 bases to trimming and J lost 5 bases; unmatched junction nucleotides: 3. CDR3 in amino acids: CASSFQQGDEQYF. The CDR3, as DNA: TGTGCCAGCAGTTTCCAACAGGGGGACGAGCAGTACTTC.

The chain couples TRBV12-3 or TRBV12-4 to TRBJ1-3; the D is unclear. CDR3 length: 15 amino acids. V was clipped by 4 bases and J by 4 bases, with 14 bases between them. The CDR3 region is CASSSPWVNGNTIYF. CDR3 DNA: TGTGCCAGCAGTTCCCCCTGGGTAAACGGAAACACCATATATTTT.

This CDR3 is CASSQDTFMNTEAFF. In DNA form, the CDR3 reads TGTGCCAGCAGCCAAGATACATTCATGAACACTGAAGCTTTCTTT. The rearrangement joins TRBV4-2 to TRBJ1-1; D gene unclear. Germline CDR1 LGHNA, CDR2 YNFKEQ. CDR3 length equals 15 residues. The ends were cut back, 0 bases at V and 0 bases at J, with 8 bases in the middle.

This clonotype was seen ten or more times. The chain recombines TRBV5-6 with TRBJ1-6; TRBD1 is a possible D gene (5 bases). The CDR3 has 15 residues. V was clipped by 0 bases and J by 8 bases, with 12 bases between them. Germline CDR1 and CDR2: SGHDT and YYEEEE. The CDR3 is CASSLERQSYSPLHF. The CDR3 DNA sequence: TGTGCCAGCAGCTTGGAGCGACAGAGCTATTCACCCCTCCACTTT.

Only a few counts were recorded for this clonotype. The CDR3 DNA is TGTGCCAGCAGTTCCTACAGGAAGACGAACACCGGGGAGCTGTTTTTT. This encodes CASSSYRKTNTGELFF. V usage is TRBV6-2 or TRBV6-3 and J usage is TRBJ2-2; possible D gene TRBD1, 5 bases. CDR3 length: 16 amino acids. V dropped 4 bases and J dropped 0 bases, with 12 bases sitting between them. Germline values: CDR1 MNHEY, CDR2 SVGEGT.